Presented here are 14 T cell receptor beta chains from one specimen sequenced in a study of T cell responses to AZD1222 COVID-19 vaccine (dated by TCRdb to the early 2020s). Libraries were built with the immunoSEQ multiplex PCR assay. The table was pulled from immuneACCESS by TCRdb, which kept in-frame rearrangements only. Such tables lose some clones; where checked, under half of the loss comes from unresolved V genes, and the rest has no known cause. The sample table holds roughly 100,000 clones, of which 86% were seen once. Around 3.3% of the sample goes to the ten largest clones. The meaning of the sample's time point label: about 28 days (+/-7) after the second vaccine dose. The treatment or condition label of this sample denotes: meningococcal conjugate vaccine given as trial control. Sample: peripheral blood, taken 28 days after the second dose of the MenACWY control vaccine. These receptors all stem from an adult who received the MenACWY meningococcal vaccine as a control.

V is TRBV24-1 and J is TRBJ1-2, with 10 bases fitting TRBD1. V was pared by 2 bases and J by 4 bases, with 3 bases of the junction left unmatched. This CDR3 comprises 15 residues. CDR1 is KGHDR, CDR2 SFDVKD, per germline. The CDR3 loop is CATSDSRTGGYGYTF. As DNA, the CDR3 is TGTGCCACCAGTGATTCGCGGACAGGGGGCTATGGCTACACCTTC.

The rearrangement uses TRBV18 and TRBJ1-3; D is undetermined. Germline loops: CDR1 KGHSH, CDR2 LQKENI. The CDR3 extends over 15 amino acids. Trimming shortened V by 6 bases and J by 0 bases, and 12 bases separated the two germline ends. The CDR3 region has the DNA TGTGCCAGCTCGCCCCGGAGTGACTCTGGAAACACCATATATTTT. Its protein is CASSPRSDSGNTIYF.

The chain carries TRBV11-2 and TRBJ2-1; D is unclear. V was cut by 2 bases and J by 9 bases, with 5 bases left in between. The length of the CDR3 is 11 residues. Germline CDR1 SGHAT, CDR2 FQNNGV. The CDR3 region has the DNA TGTGCCAGCAGCTTAACGGGTGAGCAGTTCTTC. It yields the protein CASSLTGEQFF.

This clone was seen a few times. The chain carries TRBV15 and TRBJ2-3, with 8 bases fitting TRBD2. Losses at the gene ends were 0 bases for V and 0 bases for J; bases not matched to a gene: 8. This CDR3 has 18 residues. Germline CDR1 and CDR2: LNHNV and YYDKDF (reference sequence). The CDR3 DNA reads TGTGCCACCAGCAGAGATCGAGGAGCGGGGGCGAGCACAGATACGCAGTATTTT. It codes for CATSRDRGAGASTDTQYF.

The V and J genes are TRBV3-1 (or the pseudogene TRBV3-2) and TRBJ1-5, with 9 bases fitting TRBD1. CDR1 and CDR2 (germline): LGHDT, YNNKEL (reference sequence). CDR3 length: 14 amino acids. The V and J ends lost 4 bases and 6 bases, in that order; junction bases with no gene match: 4. As DNA, the CDR3 is TGTGCCAGCAGCCGGGGACAGGGCAGTCAGCCCCAGCATTTT. Translated: CASSRGQGSQPQHF.

The chain combines TRBV6-5 with TRBJ1-6, with D unclear. The germline V and J ends were trimmed by 0 bases and 16 bases, with 13 bases remaining between them. Germline V lookup: CDR1 MNHEY, CDR2 SVGAGI. The CDR3 runs to 13 residues. This chain's CDR3 is CASSYSIRAALHF. The DNA of the CDR3 is TGTGCCAGCAGTTACTCGATTAGGGCGGCTCTCCACTTT.

V usage is TRBV5-1 and J usage is TRBJ2-3, with TRBD1 identical over 9 bases. The CDR3 extends over 19 amino acids. Trimming removed 0 bases from V and 2 bases from J; junction bases left unmatched: 13. Germline CDR1 reads SGHRS; CDR2 reads YFSETQ. This chain's CDR3 is CASSLGQPGTGWYTDTQYF. The CDR3 nucleotides are TGCGCCAGCAGCTTGGGCCAACCTGGGACAGGGTGGTACACAGATACGCAGTATTTT.

This clone was counted a few times. The rearrangement links TRBV7-2 to TRBJ2-2, with a weak D call TRBD1 (6 bases). V was pared by 4 bases and J by 6 bases, with 21 bases between. This CDR3 spans 17 amino acids. Looked up from germline, CDR1 is SGHTA and CDR2 is FQGNSA. CDR3 sequence: CASSSSPLLSGAGELFF. DNA of the CDR3: TGTGCCAGCAGCTCTTCCCCACTACTCTCAGGGGCCGGGGAGCTGTTTTTT.

V is TRBV4-2 and J is TRBJ1-4; TRBD1 agrees at 7 bases. The CDR3 sequence is 15 residues long. Germline CDR1 and CDR2: LGHNA and YNFKEQ. Unmatched junction bases numbered 7, after V lost 3 bases and J lost 6 bases. The CDR3 region is CASSQADRVDEKLFF. CDR3 nucleotide sequence: TGTGCCAGCAGCCAGGCCGACAGGGTGGATGAAAAACTGTTTTTT.

This chain joins TRBV5-6 and TRBJ2-3, with D possibly called TRBD1 or TRBD2 (5 bases each). Germline V gene lookup returns CDR1 SGHDT and CDR2 YYEEEE. CDR3 length: 15 amino acids. V dropped 2 bases and J dropped 0 bases, with 10 bases sitting between them. The CDR3 DNA reads as TGTGCCAGCAGCTTCCCCGGGGACAGCACAGATACGCAGTATTTT. Encoded protein: CASSFPGDSTDTQYF.

V and J are TRBV5-5 and TRBJ2-4, with TRBD1 identical over 8 bases. V trimming: 4 bases; J trimming: 3 bases; junction bases outside the gene matches: 12. Germline lookup yields CDR1 SGHKS and CDR2 YYEKEE (reference sequence). This CDR3 region has 17 residues. The CDR3 bases are TGTGCCAGCAGCCCCGAGGTCGCCACAGGGGGCAAAAACATTCAGTACTTC. Translation: CASSPEVATGGKNIQYF.

V and J are TRBV7-8 and TRBJ2-6; D not resolved. Germline loops: CDR1 SGHVS, CDR2 FQNEAQ. V shed 5 bases and J shed 0 bases, with 5 bases lying between them. This CDR3 contains 14 residues. The CDR3 protein is CASSRSSGANVLTF. CDR3 bases: TGTGCCAGCAGCCGGAGCTCTGGGGCCAACGTCCTGACTTTC.

The chain carries TRBV5-1 and TRBJ2-7, with 8 positions matching TRBD1. V dropped 4 bases and J dropped 0; count of bases not matched to a gene: 3. The germline gives CDR1 SGHRS, CDR2 YFSETQ. This CDR3 spans 14 amino acids. The CDR3 loop reads CASSRDRSSYEQYF. The CDR3 bases are TGCGCCAGCAGCAGGGACAGGAGCTCCTACGAGCAGTACTTC.

This clone was seen just once. V is TRBV7-8 and J is TRBJ1-2; 9 bases are a match to TRBD1. The CDR3 runs 13 residues. V was pared by 0 bases and J by 10 bases, with 3 bases of the junction left unmatched. Germline V gene lookup returns CDR1 SGHVS and CDR2 FQNEAQ. CDR3 region: CASSLARDRVYTF. CDR3 bases: TGTGCCAGCAGCTTAGCCCGGGACAGGGTCTACACCTTC. The entire variable domain, with the rest obtained from reference TRBV7-8 and TRBJ1-2, is as follows: GAGVSQSPRYKVAKRGQDVALRCDPISGHVSLFWYQQALGQGPEFLTYFQNEAQLDKSGLPSDRFFAERPEGSVSTLKIQRTQQEDSAVYLCASSLARDRVYTFGSGTRLTVV.